This TCR beta chain emerged from a study of OX40 agonist ivuxolimab in advanced cancers. The sample holds one count of this clone. Assay used: immunoSEQ multiplex PCR; TCRdb lists only in-frame clones, some missing. The data contain about 95,000 clones, around nine tenths of them seen just once; the ten biggest clones take up 2% to 3%. Trimming stripped 5 bases from V and 6 bases from J, with 20 bases between. CDR3 size: 15 residues. Germline CDR1 MDHEN, CDR2 SYDVKM. This sequence was found in an adult with an advanced solid tumor such as melanoma, head and neck, liver or kidney cancer. V usage is TRBV28 and J usage is TRBJ2-7, with D possibly called TRBD1 or TRBD2 (7 bases each). Sample: CD4+ or CD8+ T cells sorted from blood, taken in a trial of the OX40 agonist ivuxolimab. CDR3 loop: CASSPPNRGGGEQYF. CDR3 sequence (DNA): TGTGCCAGCAGTCCTCCGAACAGGGGCGGGGGCGAGCAGTACTTC.